The source of this TCR beta chain is a study of control samples from healthy donors and cancer patients. Profiling relied on immunoSEQ multiplex PCR, and the TCRdb table lists in-frame clones only, not all of them. The sample holds 75,000 to 90,000 clones; about 88% are singletons and the top ten take 6.5% to 8.5%. The germline V and J ends were trimmed by 2 bases and 2 bases, with 15 bases remaining between them. The CDR3 is made up of 16 amino acids. Germline loops: CDR1 SGDLS, CDR2 YYNGEE. The sequence derives from a man aged 50-60 years in good health. This chain joins TRBV9 and TRBJ2-3, with D uncertain. Sample: blood. The CDR3 here is CASSVSPGPSTDTQYF. CDR3 DNA: TGTGCCAGCAGCGTCAGCCCCGGACCGTCCACAGATACGCAGTATTTT. Based on the CDR3 plus reference TRBV9 and TRBJ2-3, the full variable domain is DSGVTQTPKHLITATGQRVTLRCSPRSGDLSVYWYQQSLDQGLQFLIQYYNGEERAKGNILERFSAQQFPDLHSELNLSSLELGDSALYFCASSVSPGPSTDTQYFGPGTRLTVL.